The 5 T cell receptor beta chains in this list originate from one sample, sequenced in a study of shared clonotypes between healthy human individuals. TCRdb's copy holds only in-frame clones and misses some; the assay was immunoSEQ multiplex PCR. This table holds about 1 million clones, about 76% found once. The sample consisted of memory CD4+ T cells sorted from blood. The subset was: CD45RA-negative fraction. Every receptor here comes from a young man in good health.

This clone was found once. The chain carries TRBV2 and TRBJ2-3; D possibly corresponds to TRBD2 (5 bases). With 5 bases removed from V and 4 bases from J, the gap between germline ends came to 13 bases. This CDR3 comprises 14 residues. Germline V gives CDR1 SNHLY, CDR2 FYNNEI. The CDR3 DNA reads as TGTGCCAGCAGTTTCACTGCCGGGGCAGATACGCAGTATTTT. This gives the protein CASSFTAGADTQYF. The full variable domain, with the rest looked up from reference TRBV2 and TRBJ2-3, is EPEVTQTPSHQVTQMGQEVILRCVPISNHLYFYWYRQILGQKVEFLVSFYNNEISEKSEIFDDQFSVERPDGSNFTLKIRSTKLEDSAMYFCASSFTAGADTQYFGPGTRLTVL.

This clone was recorded a few times. The rearrangement links TRBV11-3 to TRBJ2-2; D is perhaps TRBD1 (6 bases). Germline V gives CDR1 SGHNT, CDR2 YENEEA. Trimming removed 6 bases at V and 6 bases at J, with 11 bases between. The CDR3 consists of 13 residues. CDR3 sequence: CASSTGFAGELFF. The CDR3 nucleotides read TGTGCCAGCAGTACAGGGTTTGCCGGGGAGCTGTTTTTT. Together with reference TRBV11-3 and TRBJ2-2, the CDR3 gives the full variable domain: EAGVVQSPRYKIIEKKQPVAFWCNPISGHNTLYWYLQNLGQGPELLIRYENEEAVDDSQLPKDRFSAERLKGVDSTLKIQPAELGDSAVYLCASSTGFAGELFFGEGSRLTVL.

The chain employs TRBV19 and TRBJ1-5, with D possibly being TRBD1 (6 bases). This CDR3 is 15 amino acids long. The ends were cut back, 4 bases at V and 4 bases at J, with 14 bases in the middle. From germline, CDR1 is LNHDA and CDR2 SQIVND (reference sequence). CDR3 DNA: TGTGCCAGTAGTACGACGTCACAGGGAAATCAGCCCCAGCATTTT. Amino acids: CASSTTSQGNQPQHF.

CDR3 region: CASGLVQTGAGEQYF. DNA of the CDR3: TGTGCTAGTGGTTTGGTACAGACAGGGGCCGGGGAGCAGTACTTC. The rearrangement links TRBV12-5 to TRBJ2-7; 8 bases are a match to TRBD1. The J segment lost 7 bases and the V segment lost 0 bases, leaving 8 bases of the junction unmatched. The CDR3 contains 15 residues. The germline V gene encodes CDR1 LGHNT and CDR2 FRNRAP.

This clone has only a few counts. This chain links TRBV6-6 with TRBJ2-7; the D is unclear. CDR3 size: 14 residues. CDR1 and CDR2 (germline): MNHNY, SVGAGI (reference sequence). The V and J ends lost 7 bases and 5 bases respectively, with 18 bases between them. This CDR3 is CASNNGPVVNEQYF. Here the CDR3 DNA reads TGTGCCAGCAACAACGGCCCAGTGGTAAACGAGCAGTACTTC.